These T cell receptor beta chains were read from a single sample in a study of response to subunit inactivated influenza vaccine. Using its own MiXCR run on the RT-PCR reads, TCRdb lists one record per CDR3 protein. The data hold 250,000 to 350,000 distinct CDR3 sequences, with 22% observed a single time. This sample comprised PBMCs from blood, obtained approximately 20 months after vaccination. The receptors originated from a man between 50 and 69 years old who received an inactivated influenza vaccine. CDR3s include the opening cysteine and the closing phenylalanine or tryptophan. The D gene is left open where the match is weak. Size is stated for part of the rows, as once, few or many counts, or as a class when the clone is expanded.

cdr3_length | d_call | j_call | v_call | clone_size | cdr3_aa | cdr3_nt
17 | . | TRBJ2-3 | TRBV11-2 | . | CASSLGYGVEDTDTQYF | TGTGCCAGCAGCTTAGGATACGGCGTGGAGGATACAGATACGCAGTATTTT
14 | TRBD1 | TRBJ1-2 | TRBV29-1 | . | CSVTGTGSNYGYTF | TGCAGCGTTACCGGGACAGGGTCGAACTATGGCTACACCTTC
15 | . | TRBJ1-2 | TRBV28 | few | CASSIRGGTNYGYTF | TGTGCCAGCAGCATACGAGGGGGGACGAACTATGGCTACACCTTC
16 | TRBD1 | TRBJ1-4 | TRBV18 | few | CASSPPPGQTNEKLFF | TGTGCCAGCTCACCTCCTCCGGGACAGACTAATGAAAAACTGTTTTTT
13 | . | TRBJ1-2 | TRBV6-5 | . | CASRYIQDYGYTF | TGTGCCAGCAGGTATATACAGGACTATGGCTACACCTTC
18 | TRBD1 | TRBJ2-1 | TRBV3-1 | once | CASSQDLDRDRGEIEQFF | TGTGCCAGCAGCCAAGATCTGGACCGGGACAGGGGAGAAATAGAGCAGTTCTTC
16 | . | TRBJ2-1 | TRBV20-1 | . | CSAKSISGVSYNEQFF | TGCAGTGCTAAGTCGATATCCGGTGTCTCCTACAATGAGCAGTTCTTC
14 | . | TRBJ2-1 | TRBV20-1 | . | CSAITGTLYNEQFF | TGCAGTGCTATTACCGGGACCTTATACAATGAGCAGTTCTTC
13 | . | TRBJ2-1 | TRBV3-1 | few | CASSQVVAGDPFF | TGTGCCAGCAGCCAAGTGGTAGCAGGGGATCCGTTCTTC
13 | . | TRBJ1-2 | TRBV18 | many | CASSPEINYGYTF | TGTGCCAGCTCACCCGAGATTAACTATGGCTACACCTTC
15 | TRBD1 | TRBJ1-6 | TRBV20-1 | few | CSAREGGQYNSPLHF | TGCAGTGCTAGAGAGGGGGGACAGTATAATTCACCCCTCCACTTT
14 | . | TRBJ2-7 | TRBV6-2/TRBV6-3 | . | CASRLWTAAYEQYF | TGTGCCAGCCGGCTTTGGACAGCAGCCTACGAGCAGTACTTC
15 | . | TRBJ2-7 | TRBV2 | . | CASSESAGVGYEQYF | TGTGCCAGCAGTGAGTCGGCTGGCGTGGGCTACGAGCAGTACTTC
15 | . | TRBJ1-2 | TRBV7-8 | many | CASSESPGFNYGYTF | TGTGCCAGCAGCGAAAGTCCGGGATTCAACTATGGCTACACCTTC
15 | TRBD1 | TRBJ1-6 | TRBV28 | few | CASSPSGGDNSPLHF | TGTGCCAGCAGTCCCTCAGGGGGCGATAATTCACCCCTCCACTTT
13 | . | TRBJ1-5 | TRBV7-9 | many | CASSLALGQPQHF | TGTGCCAGCAGCTTAGCCTTAGGTCAGCCCCAGCATTTT
16 | . | TRBJ1-5 | TRBV7-2 | . | CASSLVAGRSNQPQHF | TGTGCCAGCAGCTTGGTGGCAGGGAGATCCAATCAGCCCCAGCATTTT
13 | . | TRBJ1-6 | TRBV20-1 | few | CSAAGTNNSPLHF | TGCAGTGCGGCCGGGACGAATAATTCACCCCTCCACTTT
16 | . | TRBJ2-1 | TRBV11-2 | few | CASSRDGTFSYNEQFF | TGTGCCAGCAGTCGAGACGGGACATTCTCCTACAATGAGCAGTTCTTC
12 | . | TRBJ1-1 | TRBV4-1 | . | CASSQRPREAFF | TGCGCCAGCAGCCAGAGACCGCGTGAAGCTTTCTTT
14 | . | TRBJ1-2 | TRBV6-1 | many | CASSPGPRDYGYTF | TGTGCCAGCAGCCCAGGGCCCCGGGACTATGGCTACACCTTC
17 | TRBD2 | TRBJ2-3 | TRBV20-1 | . | CSAKRTSGTRGADTQYF | TGCAGTGCAAAGAGGACTAGCGGGACCCGAGGGGCAGATACGCAGTATTTT
15 | TRBD1 | TRBJ2-3 | TRBV2 | . | CASRKTGVSTDSQYF | TGTGCCAGCAGGAAGACAGGGGTTTCGACAGATTCGCAGTATTTT
13 | TRBD1 | TRBJ1-2 | TRBV25-1 | . | CASSESPGTACTF | TGTGCCAGCAGTGAATCACCGGGGACAGCCTGCACCTTC
13 | . | TRBJ1-2 | TRBV12-3/TRBV12-4 | many | CASSLIPREGYTF | TGTGCCAGCAGTTTAATCCCCAGGGAGGGCTACACCTTC
14 | . | TRBJ2-7 | TRBV12-3/TRBV12-4 | . | CASMISGAAYEQYF | TGTGCCAGCATGATATCCGGAGCCGCCTACGAGCAGTACTTC
16 | . | TRBJ2-3 | TRBV6-5 | few | CASSYSSEILTDTQYF | TGTGCCAGCAGTTACTCGTCGGAAATACTCACAGATACGCAGTATTTT
16 | . | TRBJ2-2 | TRBV7-6 | . | CASSLGPGKNTGELFF | TGTGCCAGCAGTCTTGGGCCGGGAAAAAACACCGGGGAGCTGTTTTTT
12 | . | TRBJ2-2 | TRBV11-2 | . | CASSLERGQLFF | TGTGCCAGCAGCTTAGAACGGGGCCAGCTGTTTTTT
15 | . | TRBJ1-5 | TRBV21-1 | few | CASSKGTHRDQPQHF | TGTGCCAGCAGCAAAGGGACTCATCGGGATCAGCCCCAGCATTTT
14 | . | TRBJ2-3 | TRBV15 | few | CATSELARTDTQYF | TGTGCCACCAGCGAACTAGCCCGCACAGATACGCAGTATTTT
14 | . | TRBJ2-3 | TRBV12-3/TRBV12-4 | . | CASSTRPRADTQYF | TGTGCCAGCAGCACCCGCCCCCGGGCAGATACGCAGTATTTT
17 | . | TRBJ1-5 | TRBV7-8 | many | CASSFDNPSWGNQPQHF | TGTGCCAGCAGCTTTGACAACCCCAGTTGGGGCAATCAGCCCCAGCATTTT